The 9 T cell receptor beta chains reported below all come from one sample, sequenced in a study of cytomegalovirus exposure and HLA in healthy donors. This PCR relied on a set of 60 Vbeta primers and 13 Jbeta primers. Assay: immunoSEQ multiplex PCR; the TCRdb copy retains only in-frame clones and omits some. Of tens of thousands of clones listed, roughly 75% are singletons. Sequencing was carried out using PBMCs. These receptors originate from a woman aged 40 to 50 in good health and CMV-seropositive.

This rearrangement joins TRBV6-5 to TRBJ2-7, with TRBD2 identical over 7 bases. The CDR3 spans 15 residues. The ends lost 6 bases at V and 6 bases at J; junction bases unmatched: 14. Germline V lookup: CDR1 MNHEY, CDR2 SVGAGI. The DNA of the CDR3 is TGTGCCAGCAGCACGGGGGGAACACAGGCCCCCGAGCAGTACTTC. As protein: CASSTGGTQAPEQYF.

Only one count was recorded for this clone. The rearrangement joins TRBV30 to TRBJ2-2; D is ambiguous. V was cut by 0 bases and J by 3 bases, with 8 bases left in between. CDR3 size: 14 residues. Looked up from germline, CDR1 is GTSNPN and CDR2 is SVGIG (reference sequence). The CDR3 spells CAWSVGEYTGELFF. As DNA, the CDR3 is TGTGCCTGGAGTGTAGGAGAATACACCGGGGAGCTGTTTTTT.

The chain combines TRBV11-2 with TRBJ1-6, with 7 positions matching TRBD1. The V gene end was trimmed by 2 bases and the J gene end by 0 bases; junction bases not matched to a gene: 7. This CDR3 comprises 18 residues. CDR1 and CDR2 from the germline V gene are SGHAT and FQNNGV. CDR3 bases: TGTGCCAGCAGCTTAAGGGGGACAGAGAGCTCCTATAATTCACCCCTCCACTTT. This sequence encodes CASSLRGTESSYNSPLHF.

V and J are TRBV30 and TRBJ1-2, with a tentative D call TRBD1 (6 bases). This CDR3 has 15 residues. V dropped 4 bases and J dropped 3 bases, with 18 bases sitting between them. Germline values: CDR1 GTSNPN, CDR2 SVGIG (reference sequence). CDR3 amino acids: CAWMHGTPEDYGYTF. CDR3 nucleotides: TGTGCCTGGATGCACGGGACACCGGAGGACTATGGCTACACCTTC. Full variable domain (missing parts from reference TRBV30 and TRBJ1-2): SQTIHQWPATLVQPVGSPLSLECTVEGTSNPNLYWYRQAAGRGLQLLFYSVGIGQISSEVPQNLSASRPQDRQFILSSKKLLLSDSGFYLCAWMHGTPEDYGYTFGSGTRLTVV.

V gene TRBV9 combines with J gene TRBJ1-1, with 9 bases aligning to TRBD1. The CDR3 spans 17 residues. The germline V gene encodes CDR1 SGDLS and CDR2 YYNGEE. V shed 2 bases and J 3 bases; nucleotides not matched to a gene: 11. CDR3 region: CASSVGGRDRADTEAFF. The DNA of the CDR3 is TGTGCCAGCAGCGTTGGGGGCCGGGACAGGGCTGACACTGAAGCTTTCTTT.

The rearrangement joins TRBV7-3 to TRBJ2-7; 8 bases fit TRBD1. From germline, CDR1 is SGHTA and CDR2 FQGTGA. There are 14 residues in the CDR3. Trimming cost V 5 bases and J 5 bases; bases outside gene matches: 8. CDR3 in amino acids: CASSLGQGHHEQYF. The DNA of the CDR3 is TGTGCCAGCAGCCTAGGACAGGGTCATCACGAGCAGTACTTC.

The CDR3 nucleotides are TGCGCCAGCAGCCCCCTCGGAGCATCCGGGGCCAACGTCCTGACTTTC. Residues: CASSPLGASGANVLTF. V gene TRBV4-1 combines with J gene TRBJ2-6; D is ambiguous. V shed 4 bases and J shed 4 bases, with 14 bases lying between them. Germline loops: CDR1 MGHRA, CDR2 YSYEKL. The CDR3 length is 16 residues.

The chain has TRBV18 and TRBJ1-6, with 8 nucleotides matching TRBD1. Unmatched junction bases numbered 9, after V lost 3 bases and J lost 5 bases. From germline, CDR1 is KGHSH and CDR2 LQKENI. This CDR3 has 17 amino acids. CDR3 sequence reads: CASSPWPGQGNNSPLHF. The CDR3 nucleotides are TGTGCCAGCTCACCCTGGCCCGGACAGGGAAATAATTCACCCCTCCACTTT.

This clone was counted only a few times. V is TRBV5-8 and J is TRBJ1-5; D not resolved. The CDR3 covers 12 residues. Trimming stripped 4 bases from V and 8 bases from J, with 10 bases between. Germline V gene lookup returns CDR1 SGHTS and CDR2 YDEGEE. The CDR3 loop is CASSGEEKPQHF. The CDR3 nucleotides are TGTGCCAGCAGCGGAGAGGAGAAGCCCCAGCATTTT.